This T cell receptor (beta chain) was found in a study of radiation and T cells in renal cell carcinoma. Study-level findings and limits: From baseline, blood top tumor clonotypes peaked at 2 weeks post-radiation. Pretreatment tumor biopsies were lacking, so baseline clonotypes are unknown.

With regard to this clone: Its antigen is unidentified.

Noted time point: baseline pretreatment blood. Stated treatment: 15 Gy SBRT to primary tumor, nephrectomy 4 weeks later. Radiation-treated patients gave blood at baseline, week 2 and week 4. The tumor was a clear cell renal cell carcinoma. Germline V gene lookup returns CDR1 SEHNR and CDR2 FQNEAQ (reference sequence). V shed 4 bases and J 4 bases; nucleotides not matched to a gene: 8. The CDR3 totals 15 residues. Assay used: immunoSEQ multiplex PCR; TCRdb lists only in-frame clones, some missing. The sample has approximately 120,000 clones, 80% to 85% seen once. This material consisted of blood, taken from a patient whose treatment included radiotherapy and nephrectomy. The genes are TRBV7-9 and TRBJ2-7, with 9 bases that match TRBD1. This receptor was identified in a woman aged 60-75 years with renal cell carcinoma. The DNA of the CDR3 is TGTGCCAGCAGCTCCCGACAGGGGGTCTGGTACGAGCAGTACTTC. Amino acid sequence: CASSSRQGVWYEQYF.